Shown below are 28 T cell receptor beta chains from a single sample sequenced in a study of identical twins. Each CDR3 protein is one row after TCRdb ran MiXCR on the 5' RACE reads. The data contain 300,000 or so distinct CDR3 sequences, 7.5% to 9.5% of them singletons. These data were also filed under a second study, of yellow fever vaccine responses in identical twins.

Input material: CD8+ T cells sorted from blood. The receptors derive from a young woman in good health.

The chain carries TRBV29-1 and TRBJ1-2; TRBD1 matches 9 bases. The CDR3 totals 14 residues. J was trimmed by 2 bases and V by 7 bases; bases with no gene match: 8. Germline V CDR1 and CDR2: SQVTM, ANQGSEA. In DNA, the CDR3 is TGCAGCGCGCCTCCGGGACAGGGAAACTATGGCTACACCTTC. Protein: CSAPPGQGNYGYTF.

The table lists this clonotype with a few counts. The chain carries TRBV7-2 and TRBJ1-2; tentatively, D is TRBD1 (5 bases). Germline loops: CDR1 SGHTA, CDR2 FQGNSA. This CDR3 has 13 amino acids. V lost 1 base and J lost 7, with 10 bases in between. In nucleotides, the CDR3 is TGTGCCAGCAGCTTAGGGGGGGGTTCTGGCTACACCTTC. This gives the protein CASSLGGGSGYTF.

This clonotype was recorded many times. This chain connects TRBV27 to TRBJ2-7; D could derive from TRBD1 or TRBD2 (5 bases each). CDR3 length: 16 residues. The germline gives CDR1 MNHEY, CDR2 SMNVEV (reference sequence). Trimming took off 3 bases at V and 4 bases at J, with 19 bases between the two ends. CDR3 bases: TGTGCCAGCAGTTTGAGAGGGGATAGGGCGGGTTACGAGCAGTACTTC. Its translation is CASSLRGDRAGYEQYF.

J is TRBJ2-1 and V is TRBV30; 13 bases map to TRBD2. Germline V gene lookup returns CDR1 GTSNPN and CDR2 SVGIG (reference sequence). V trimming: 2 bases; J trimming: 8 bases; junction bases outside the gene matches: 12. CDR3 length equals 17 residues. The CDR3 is CAWSSIPGLAGLDEQFF. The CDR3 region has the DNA TGTGCCTGGAGTTCCATCCCGGGACTAGCGGGATTGGATGAGCAGTTCTTC.

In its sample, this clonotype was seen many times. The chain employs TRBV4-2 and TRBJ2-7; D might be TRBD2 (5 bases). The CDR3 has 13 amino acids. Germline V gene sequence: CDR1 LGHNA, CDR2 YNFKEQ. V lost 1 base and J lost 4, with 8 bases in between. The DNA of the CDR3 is TGTGCCAGCAGCCAAGCCAGGACTTACGAGCAGTACTTC. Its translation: CASSQARTYEQYF.

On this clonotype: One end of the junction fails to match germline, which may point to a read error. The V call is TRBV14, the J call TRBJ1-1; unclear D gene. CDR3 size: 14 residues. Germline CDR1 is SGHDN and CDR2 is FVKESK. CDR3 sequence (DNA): TGTGCCAGCAGCCAAGCCGGACGGAACAATGAAGCTTTCTTT. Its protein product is CASSQAGRNNEAFF.

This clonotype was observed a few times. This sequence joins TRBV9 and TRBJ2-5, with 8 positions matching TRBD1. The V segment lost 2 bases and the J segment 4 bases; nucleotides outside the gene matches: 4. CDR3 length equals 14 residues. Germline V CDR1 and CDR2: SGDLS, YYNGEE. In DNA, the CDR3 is TGTGCCAGCAGCGTGGGCAGGGGGCGAGAGACCCAGTACTTC. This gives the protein CASSVGRGRETQYF. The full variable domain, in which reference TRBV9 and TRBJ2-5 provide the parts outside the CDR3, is DSGVTQTPKHLITATGQRVTLRCSPRSGDLSVYWYQQSLDQGLQFLIQYYNGEERAKGNILERFSAQQFPDLHSELNLSSLELGDSALYFCASSVGRGRETQYFGPGTRLLVL.

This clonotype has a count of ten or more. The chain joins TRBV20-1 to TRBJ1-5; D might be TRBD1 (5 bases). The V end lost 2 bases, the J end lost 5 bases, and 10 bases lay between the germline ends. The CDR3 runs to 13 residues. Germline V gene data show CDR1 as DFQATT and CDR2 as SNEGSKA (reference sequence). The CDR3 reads CSARYMGDQPQHF. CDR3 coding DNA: TGCAGTGCTAGATACATGGGGGATCAGCCCCAGCATTTT.

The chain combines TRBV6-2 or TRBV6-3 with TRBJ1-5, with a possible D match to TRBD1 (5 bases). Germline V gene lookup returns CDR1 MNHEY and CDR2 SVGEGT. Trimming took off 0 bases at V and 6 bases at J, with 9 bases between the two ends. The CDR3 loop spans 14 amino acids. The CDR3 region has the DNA TGTGCCAGCAGTTACTCGACAGAAGGTCAGCCCCAGCATTTT. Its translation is CASSYSTEGQPQHF.

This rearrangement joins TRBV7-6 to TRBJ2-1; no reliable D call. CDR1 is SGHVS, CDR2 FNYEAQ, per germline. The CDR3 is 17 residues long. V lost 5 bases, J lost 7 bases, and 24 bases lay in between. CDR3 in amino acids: CASSPTSGLRPRNEQFF. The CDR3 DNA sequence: TGTGCCAGCAGCCCCACGTCCGGCCTTAGACCCCGGAATGAGCAGTTCTTC.

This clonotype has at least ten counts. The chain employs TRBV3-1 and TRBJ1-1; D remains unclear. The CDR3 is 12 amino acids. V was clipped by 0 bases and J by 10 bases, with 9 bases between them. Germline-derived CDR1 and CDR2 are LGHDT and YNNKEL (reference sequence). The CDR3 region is CASSQDSKGAFF. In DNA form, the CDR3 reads TGTGCCAGCAGCCAAGATTCGAAGGGAGCTTTCTTT.

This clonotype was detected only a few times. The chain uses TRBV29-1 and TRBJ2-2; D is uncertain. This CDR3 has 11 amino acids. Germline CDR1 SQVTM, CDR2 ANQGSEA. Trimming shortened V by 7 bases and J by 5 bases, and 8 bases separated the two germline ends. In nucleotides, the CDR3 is TGCAGCGCGACGCAGACCGGGGAGCTGTTTTTT. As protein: CSATQTGELFF.

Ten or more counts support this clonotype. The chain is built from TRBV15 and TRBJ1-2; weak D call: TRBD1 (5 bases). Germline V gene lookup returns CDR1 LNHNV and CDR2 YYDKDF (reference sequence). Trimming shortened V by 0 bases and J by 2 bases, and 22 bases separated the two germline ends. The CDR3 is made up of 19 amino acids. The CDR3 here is CATSRDPPGLNLWNYGYTF. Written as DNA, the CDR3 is TGTGCCACCAGCAGAGATCCCCCGGGACTCAACTTATGGAACTATGGCTACACCTTC.

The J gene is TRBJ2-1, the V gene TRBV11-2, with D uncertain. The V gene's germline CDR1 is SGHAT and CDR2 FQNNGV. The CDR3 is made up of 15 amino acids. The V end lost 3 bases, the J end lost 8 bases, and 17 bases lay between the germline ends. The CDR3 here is CASSLRPLLVDEQFF. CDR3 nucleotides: TGTGCCAGCAGCTTGAGACCCCTCTTGGTAGATGAGCAGTTCTTC.

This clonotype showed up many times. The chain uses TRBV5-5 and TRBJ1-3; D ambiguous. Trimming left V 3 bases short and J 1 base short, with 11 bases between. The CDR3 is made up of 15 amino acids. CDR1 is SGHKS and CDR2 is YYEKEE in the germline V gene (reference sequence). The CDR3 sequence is CASSSLDWSGNTIYF. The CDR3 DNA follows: TGTGCCAGCAGCTCCCTGGATTGGTCTGGAAACACCATATATTTT. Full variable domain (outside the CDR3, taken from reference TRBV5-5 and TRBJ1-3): DAGVTQSPTHLIKTRGQQVTLRCSPISGHKSVSWYQQVLGQGPQFIFQYYEKEERGRGNFPDRFSARQFPNYSSELNVNALLLGDSALYLCASSSLDWSGNTIYFGEGSWLTVV.

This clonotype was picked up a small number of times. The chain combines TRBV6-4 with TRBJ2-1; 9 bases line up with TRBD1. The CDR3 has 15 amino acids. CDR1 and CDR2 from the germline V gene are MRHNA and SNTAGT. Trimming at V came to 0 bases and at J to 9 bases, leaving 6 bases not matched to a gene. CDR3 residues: CASSDSGTGSSEQFF. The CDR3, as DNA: TGTGCCAGCAGTGACTCCGGGACAGGGTCGAGTGAGCAGTTCTTC.

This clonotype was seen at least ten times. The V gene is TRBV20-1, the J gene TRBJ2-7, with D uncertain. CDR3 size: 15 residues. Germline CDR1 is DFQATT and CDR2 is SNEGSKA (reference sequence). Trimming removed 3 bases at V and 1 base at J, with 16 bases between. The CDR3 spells CSARPLDGVSYEQYF. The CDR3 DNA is TGCAGTGCTAGGCCACTCGATGGGGTTTCCTACGAGCAGTACTTC.

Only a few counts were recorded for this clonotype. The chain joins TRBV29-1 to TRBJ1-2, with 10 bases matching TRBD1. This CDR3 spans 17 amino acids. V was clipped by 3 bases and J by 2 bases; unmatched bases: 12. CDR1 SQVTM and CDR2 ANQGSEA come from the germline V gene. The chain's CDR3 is CSVERSGQGTGNYGYTF. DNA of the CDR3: TGCAGCGTTGAGCGGTCGGGACAGGGGACAGGGAACTATGGCTACACCTTC.

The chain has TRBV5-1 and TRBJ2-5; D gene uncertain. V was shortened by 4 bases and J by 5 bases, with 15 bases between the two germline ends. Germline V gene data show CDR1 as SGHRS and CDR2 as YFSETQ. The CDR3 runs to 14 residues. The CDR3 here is CASSDKTGLETQYF. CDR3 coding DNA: TGCGCCAGCAGCGACAAGACGGGTTTGGAGACCCAGTACTTC.

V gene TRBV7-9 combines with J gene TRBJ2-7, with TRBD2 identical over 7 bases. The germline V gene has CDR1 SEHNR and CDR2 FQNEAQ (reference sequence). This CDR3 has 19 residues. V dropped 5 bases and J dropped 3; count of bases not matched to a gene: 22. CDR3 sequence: CASSPDGKRGLVRVYEQYF. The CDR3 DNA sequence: TGTGCCAGCAGCCCGGACGGTAAAAGAGGACTAGTTCGGGTCTACGAGCAGTACTTC.

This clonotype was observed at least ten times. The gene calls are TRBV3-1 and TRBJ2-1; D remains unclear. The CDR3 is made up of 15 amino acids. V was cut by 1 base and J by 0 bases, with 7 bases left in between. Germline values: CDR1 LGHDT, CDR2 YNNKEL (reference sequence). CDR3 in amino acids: CASSQAHSSYNEQFF. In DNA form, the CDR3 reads TGTGCCAGCAGCCAAGCACATAGCTCCTACAATGAGCAGTTCTTC.

The CDR3 coding sequence is TGTGCCACCAGTGATTTGTCGGACGACGACAATGAGCAGTTCTTC. Translated: CATSDLSDDDNEQFF. The genes are TRBV24-1 and TRBJ2-1; no definite D call. This CDR3 has 15 residues. Trimming cost V 0 bases and J 5 bases, with 10 bases left between them. Per the germline V gene, CDR1 is KGHDR and CDR2 is SFDVKD.

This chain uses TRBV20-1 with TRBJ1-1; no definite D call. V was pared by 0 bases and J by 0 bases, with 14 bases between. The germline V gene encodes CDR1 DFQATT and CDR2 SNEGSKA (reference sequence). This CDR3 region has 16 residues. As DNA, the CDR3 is TGCAGTGCTAGAGACTTTAATTCCTTTATGAACACTGAAGCTTTCTTT. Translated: CSARDFNSFMNTEAFF.

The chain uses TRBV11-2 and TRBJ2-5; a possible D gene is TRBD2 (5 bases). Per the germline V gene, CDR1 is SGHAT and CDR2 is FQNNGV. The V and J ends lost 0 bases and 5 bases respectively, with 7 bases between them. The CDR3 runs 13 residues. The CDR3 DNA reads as TGTGCCAGCAGCTTAGAAGTAGCGGAGACCCAGTACTTC. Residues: CASSLEVAETQYF.

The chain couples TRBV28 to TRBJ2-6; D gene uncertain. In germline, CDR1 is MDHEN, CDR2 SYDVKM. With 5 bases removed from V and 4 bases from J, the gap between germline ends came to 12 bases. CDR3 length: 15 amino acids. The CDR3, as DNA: TGTGCCAGCAGTCCGTCACTGGCAGGGGCCAACGTCCTGACTTTC. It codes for CASSPSLAGANVLTF.

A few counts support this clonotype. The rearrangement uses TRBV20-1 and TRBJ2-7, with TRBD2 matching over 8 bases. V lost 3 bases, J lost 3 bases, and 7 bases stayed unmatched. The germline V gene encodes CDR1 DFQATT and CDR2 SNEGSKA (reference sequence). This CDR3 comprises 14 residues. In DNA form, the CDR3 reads TGCAGTGCTAGGGGACTAGGGCAAATCTACGAGCAGTACTTC. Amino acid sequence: CSARGLGQIYEQYF.

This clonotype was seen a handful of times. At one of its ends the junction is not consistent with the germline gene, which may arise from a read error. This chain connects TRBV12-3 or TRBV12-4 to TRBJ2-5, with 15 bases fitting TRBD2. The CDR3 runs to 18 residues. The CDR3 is CARSLAGLAGGYQETQYF. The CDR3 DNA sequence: TGTGCCCGCAGTTTAGCCGGACTAGCGGGGGGGTACCAAGAGACCCAGTACTTC.

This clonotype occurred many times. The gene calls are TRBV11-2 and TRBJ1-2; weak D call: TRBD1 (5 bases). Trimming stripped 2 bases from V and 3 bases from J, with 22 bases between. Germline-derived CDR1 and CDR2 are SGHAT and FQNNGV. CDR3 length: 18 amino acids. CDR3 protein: CASSLIRVSLPGDYGYTF. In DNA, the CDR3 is TGTGCCAGCAGCTTAATCAGGGTCAGCCTTCCTGGTGACTATGGCTACACCTTC.